The subject of this entry is one T cell receptor beta chain. The antigen is not known. PCR was performed using 60 Vbeta and 13 Jbeta primers. Sequencing used immunoSEQ multiplex PCR; TCRdb keeps in-frame clones, though not all of them. This listing includes 200,000 or so clones. This CDR3 is 15 amino acids long. CDR1 and CDR2 from the germline V gene are SGHTA and FQGTGA. Unmatched junction bases numbered 6, after V lost 5 bases and J lost 4 bases. This sample stems from a study of cytomegalovirus exposure and HLA in healthy donors. Study background: The Caucasian-associated ancestry cluster contained 81% of the roughly 400 genotyped donors.

Notes on the study in general: The authors later linked a missense DCLRE1C variant to TCR beta V- and J-gene trimming. There were 160 or so TCR beta chains listed as cytomegalovirus-associated. Presence/absence analyses rested on an assumption that sequencing depth was roughly uniform across donors.

The receptor was derived from a boy younger than 18 in good health and CMV-seronegative. Sequenced input: PBMCs. V usage is TRBV7-3 and J usage is TRBJ2-2; 8 positions agree with TRBD2. CDR3 amino acids: CASSATGLATGELFF. CDR3 coding DNA: TGTGCCAGCAGCGCGACCGGACTAGCCACCGGGGAGCTGTTTTTT.